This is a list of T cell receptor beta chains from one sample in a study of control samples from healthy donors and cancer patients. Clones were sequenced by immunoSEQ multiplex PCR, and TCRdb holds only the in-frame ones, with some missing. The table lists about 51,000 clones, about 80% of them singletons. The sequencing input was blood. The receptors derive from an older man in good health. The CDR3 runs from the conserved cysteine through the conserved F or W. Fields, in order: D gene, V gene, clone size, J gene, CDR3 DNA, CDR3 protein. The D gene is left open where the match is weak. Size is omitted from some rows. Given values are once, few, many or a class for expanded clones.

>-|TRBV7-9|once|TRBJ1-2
TGTGCCAGCAGCCCGAGGGACGGCTTTAACTATGGCTACACCTTC
CASSPRDGFNYGYTF
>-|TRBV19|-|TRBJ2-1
TGTGCCAGTAGACATGCCGCGGCGAATGAGCAGTTCTTC
CASRHAAANEQFF
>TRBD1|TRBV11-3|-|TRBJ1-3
TGTGCCAGCAGCTTGTCCCCCCCGGGACAGTCGAAACACCATATATTT
CASSLSPPGQSKHHIF
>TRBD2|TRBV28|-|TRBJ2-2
TGTGCCAGCAGTACCGTCCTAAGAACAAGACTAGCGGGGGGGCGATCCGGGGAGCTGTTTTTT
CASSTVLRTRLAGGRSGELFF
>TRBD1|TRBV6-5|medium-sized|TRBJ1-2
TGTGCCAGCAGTCGGGACAGATCGGGCTATGGCTACACCTTC
CASSRDRSGYGYTF
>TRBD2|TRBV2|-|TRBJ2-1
TGTGCCAGTGAGCGGGAGGGCATCCTGAGTGAGCAGTTCTTC
CASEREGILSEQFF
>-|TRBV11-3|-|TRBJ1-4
TGTGCCAGCAGCCGGAAATGGTCAGCAACTAATGAAAAACTGTTTTTT
CASSRKWSATNEKLFF
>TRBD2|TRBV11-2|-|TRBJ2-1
TGTGCCAGCTCCCGACGCGGGAGGGCGGTGCTGAGCTCCTACAATGAGCAGTTCTTC
CASSRRGRAVLSSYNEQFF
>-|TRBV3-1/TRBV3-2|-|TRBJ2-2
TGTGCCAGCAGCCAAGCCCGGACTCAACCAAGAGGGGAGCTGTTTTTT
CASSQARTQPRGELFF
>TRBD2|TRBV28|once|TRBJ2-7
TGTGCCAGCAGTTTATCGATACGGGGGGGGTACGAGCAGTACTTC
CASSLSIRGGYEQYF